Here is one T cell receptor (beta chain) with its context. Its target is not known. The repertoire was sequenced with immunoSEQ multiplex PCR; TCRdb's copy has only in-frame clones and lacks some. The sample has tens of thousands of clones, around 82% seen once. Time point in this sample: week 47, end of study. Every vaccination contained 300 ug of the mutant IDH1 20-mer peptide and was paired with topical imiquimod. This entry belongs to a study of a mutant IDH1 vaccine in newly diagnosed glioma. Study-level background: Patients got their first vaccination 4-6 weeks after radiotherapy alone, or with temozolomide cycles. Treated patients were roughly 60% male, around 40% female, mean age 40.4 years.

The CDR3 has 12 residues. The ends were cut back, 4 bases at V and 7 bases at J, with 13 bases in the middle. The V gene's germline CDR1 is GTSNPN and CDR2 SVGIG (reference sequence). J is TRBJ1-1 and V is TRBV30, with D unclear. The material sequenced was PBMCs, taken from a glioma patient whose treatment included an IDH1 peptide vaccine. The TCR originated in a man aged 18-30 years with glioma. Some clones in this sample may be carry-over from other donors' samples. The CDR3 nucleotides are TGTGCCTGGATTGTATGGGGAGGTGAAGCTTTCTTT. Translating gives CAWIVWGGEAFF. Full variable domain (missing parts from reference TRBV30 and TRBJ1-1): SQTIHQWPATLVQPVGSPLSLECTVEGTSNPNLYWYRQAAGRGLQLLFYSVGIGQISSEVPQNLSASRPQDRQFILSSKKLLLSDSGFYLCAWIVWGGEAFFGQGTRLTVV.